This TCR delta chain appears in the sequencing data of a study of gamma-delta T cells after stem cell transplantation. This clone showed up just a few times. Germline CDR1 and CDR2: TVYSNPD and GDNSRS (reference sequence). J was trimmed by 0 bases and V by 3 bases; bases with no gene match: 7. The CDR3 covers 15 residues. TCRdb processed the RT-PCR reads again with the CATT caller. The sample holds approximately 2,600 delta-chain clones, roughly 21% seen once. The V call is TRDV3, the J call TRDJ1; the match to TRDD3 covers 10 bases. This TCR derives from a human donor. It is not recorded whose cells these are; they may come from a transplant donor. The specimen sequenced was gamma-delta T cells. The CDR3 DNA sequence: TGTGCCTTAGGTACTGGGGGATCAGACACCGATAAACTCATCTTT. It yields the protein CALGTGGSDTDKLIF.